This entry lists 18 T cell receptor beta chains sequenced from one sample in a study of OX40 agonist ivuxolimab in advanced cancers. The assay was immunoSEQ multiplex PCR, and TCRdb's table has in-frame clones only and misses some. Here the sample spans about 70,000 clones, around four fifths being singletons. The sequences come from CD4+ or CD8+ T cells sorted from blood, collected in a trial of the OX40 agonist ivuxolimab. The receptor source for this set is an adult with an advanced solid tumor such as melanoma, head and neck, liver or kidney cancer.

This chain links TRBV7-8 with TRBJ1-2, with a possible D match to TRBD1 (6 bases). This CDR3 is 12 amino acids long. CDR1 is SGHVS, CDR2 FQNEAQ, per germline. V was trimmed by 5 bases and J by 7 bases, leaving 11 bases between them. As DNA, the CDR3 is TGTGCCAGCAGCAACAGGGTTTCTGGCTACACCTTC. This gives the protein CASSNRVSGYTF.

The gene calls are TRBV5-6 and TRBJ2-7; the match to TRBD2 covers 12 bases. Germline loops: CDR1 SGHDT, CDR2 YYEEEE. The junction had 12 bases not matched to a gene; V was cut back by 7 bases and J by 4 bases. This CDR3 is built from 16 residues. CDR3 DNA sequence: TGTGCCAGCTCCTTTTTATTGGGGACTAGCGGGTACGAGCAGTACTTC. Its translation: CASSFLLGTSGYEQYF.

The V gene is TRBV27, the J gene TRBJ2-1; 10 bases match TRBD2. There are 16 residues in the CDR3. The germline CDR1 and CDR2 sequences are MNHEY and SMNVEV (reference sequence). After removal of 4 bases from V and 5 bases from J, the junction contained 8 bases not matched to a gene. The CDR3 reads CASSSAGSGGNNEQFF. DNA of the CDR3: TGTGCCAGCAGTTCCGCGGGTAGCGGGGGGAACAATGAGCAGTTCTTC.

The V gene is TRBV27, the J gene TRBJ2-7; D unclear. The CDR3 totals 13 residues. V lost 6 bases and J 3 bases, leaving 12 bases between the germline ends. Germline CDR1 and CDR2: MNHEY and SMNVEV (reference sequence). DNA for the CDR3: TGTGCCAGCAGGGCTGGGCCCCACTACGAGCAGTACTTC. Its translation is CASRAGPHYEQYF.

The gene calls are TRBV11-2 and TRBJ2-5, with 8 positions matching TRBD2. Germline V CDR1 and CDR2: SGHAT, FQNNGV. V trimming: 7 bases; J trimming: 1 base; junction bases outside the gene matches: 5. The CDR3 runs 14 residues. Here the CDR3 DNA reads TGTGCCAGCAACGGACTAGCACTCCAAGAGACCCAGTACTTC. Its translation: CASNGLALQETQYF.

V usage is TRBV6-6 and J usage is TRBJ2-1; no firm D call. The V end was cut by 7 bases, the J end by 5 bases, with 18 bases between. Germline loops: CDR1 MNHNY, CDR2 SVGAGI (reference sequence). The CDR3 is 15 residues long. CDR3 in DNA: TGTGCCAGCAACAATCCGGGCCAAAACAACAATGAGCAGTTCTTC. Translating gives CASNNPGQNNNEQFF.

The chain combines TRBV7-9 with TRBJ2-7, with D unclear. Trimming stripped 4 bases from V and 1 base from J, with 11 bases between. The CDR3 totals 14 residues. Germline-derived CDR1 and CDR2 are SEHNR and FQNEAQ (reference sequence). This chain's CDR3 is CASSSVPHSYEQYF. CDR3 bases: TGTGCCAGCAGCTCAGTCCCACATTCCTACGAGCAGTACTTC.

This chain links TRBV7-2 with TRBJ1-3; TRBD1 is a possible D gene (6 bases). V lost 5 bases, J lost 6 bases, and 14 bases lay in between. Germline V gene sequence: CDR1 SGHTA, CDR2 FQGNSA. The CDR3 sequence is 14 residues long. The CDR3 region is CASSEGGSVNTIYF. DNA of the CDR3: TGTGCCAGCAGCGAAGGGGGGTCAGTAAACACCATATATTTT.

CDR3 loop: CASSLALGEQYF. The CDR3 DNA reads TGTGCCAGCAGCTTAGCGCTTGGCGAGCAGTACTTC. The chain joins TRBV7-9 to TRBJ2-7, with D unclear. This CDR3 has 12 amino acids. The V end lost 0 bases, the J end lost 6 bases, and 6 bases lay between the germline ends. CDR1 and CDR2 (germline): SEHNR, FQNEAQ (reference sequence).

The chain couples TRBV9 to TRBJ2-3, with a weak D call TRBD1 (6 bases). Germline-derived CDR1 and CDR2 are SGDLS and YYNGEE. CDR3 size: 16 residues. The germline V and J ends were trimmed by 4 bases and 3 bases, with 18 bases remaining between them. The CDR3 DNA is TGTGCCAGCAGCCCCCTCACAGGGAAGTGGACAGATACGCAGTATTTT. Translation gives CASSPLTGKWTDTQYF.

This clone is a singleton in its sample. The CDR3 loop reads CASSFSQSYGYTF. The CDR3 DNA is TGTGCCAGCAGCTTCTCGCAGAGCTATGGCTACACCTTC. V gene TRBV7-2 combines with J gene TRBJ1-2; D is uncertain. Trimming pared 3 bases from V and 4 bases from J, leaving 9 bases between. Germline CDR1 SGHTA, CDR2 FQGNSA. The length of the CDR3 is 13 residues. The entire variable domain, with the rest obtained from reference TRBV7-2 and TRBJ1-2, is as follows: GAGVSQSPSNKVTEKGKDVELRCDPISGHTALYWYRQSLGQGLEFLIYFQGNSAPDKSGLPSDRFSAERTGGSVSTLTIQRTQQEDSAVYLCASSFSQSYGYTFGSGTRLTVV.

J is TRBJ2-6 and V is TRBV5-1; D is possibly TRBD2 (6 bases). CDR3 length: 16 amino acids. The V end lost 0 bases, the J end lost 0 bases, and 7 bases lay between the germline ends. Looked up from germline, CDR1 is SGHRS and CDR2 is YFSETQ. The CDR3 is CASSLGGVSGANVLTF. CDR3 in DNA: TGCGCCAGCAGCTTGGGCGGGGTCTCTGGGGCCAACGTCCTGACTTTC.

This clone has a handful of counts. In DNA, the CDR3 is TGTGCCAGCAGTGAGGGCGGGAGGGCACCCTACGAGCAGTACTTC. Its protein product is CASSEGGRAPYEQYF. The V gene is TRBV2, the J gene TRBJ2-7; 9 bases agree with TRBD2. Germline V gene sequence: CDR1 SNHLY, CDR2 FYNNEI. V shed 3 bases and J 2 bases; nucleotides not matched to a gene: 5. The CDR3 totals 15 residues.

The genes are TRBV18 and TRBJ1-6; 8 positions match TRBD1. Germline V CDR1 and CDR2: KGHSH, LQKENI. The CDR3 is 14 residues long. V lost 4 bases and J lost 7; bases outside the gene matches: 3. DNA of the CDR3: TGTGCCAGCTCACAATACAGGGGGAATTCACCCCTCCACTTT. Encoded protein: CASSQYRGNSPLHF.

CDR3 protein: CASSNLGSGNKDEQYF. In nucleotides, the CDR3 is TGTGCCAGCAGCAACCTGGGAAGCGGGAACAAGGACGAGCAGTACTTC. This chain joins TRBV14 and TRBJ2-7; 7 bases are a match to TRBD2. The trim removed 5 bases at V and 5 bases at J, leaving 15 bases unmatched. From germline, CDR1 is SGHDN and CDR2 FVKESK. The CDR3 spans 16 residues.

This clone came up many times. The chain is built from TRBV4-1 and TRBJ2-7; maybe TRBD1 (6 bases). V was trimmed by 0 bases and J by 3 bases, leaving 12 bases between them. The CDR3 has 15 amino acids. Germline values: CDR1 MGHRA, CDR2 YSYEKL. The CDR3 DNA sequence: TGCGCCAGCAGCCAAGAGTGGCCAGGGGACTACGAGCAGTACTTC. Protein: CASSQEWPGDYEQYF.

The V call is TRBV4-2, the J call TRBJ1-2; 7 nucleotides align to TRBD1. Losses at the gene ends were 4 bases for V and 5 bases for J; bases not matched to a gene: 7. Germline CDR1 reads LGHNA; CDR2 reads YNFKEQ. This CDR3 has 14 amino acids. CDR3 sequence: CASSRDREGYGYTF. The CDR3, as DNA: TGTGCCAGCAGCCGCGACAGGGAGGGATATGGCTACACCTTC.

The rearrangement joins TRBV9 to TRBJ1-3, with D unclear. From germline, CDR1 is SGDLS and CDR2 YYNGEE. There are 16 residues in the CDR3. V was shortened by 4 bases and J by 4 bases, with 18 bases between the two germline ends. The CDR3 is CASSPTGPRGGNTIYF. CDR3 bases: TGTGCCAGCAGCCCCACCGGGCCCCGTGGGGGAAACACCATATATTTT.